This TCR beta chain was obtained from a study of T cell repertoires in cytomegalovirus infection (dated by TCRdb to the late 2010s). At the level of the whole study: The peptide stimulations were aimed at well-studied HLA-B-restricted epitopes as well as recently identified HLA-C-restricted CMV epitopes, whose presentation resists viral immunomodulation. The HLA type of each donor mattered for the analysis, because public TCR beta signatures pointed to carriage of CMV infection along with the matching HLA type. The full study reports these points: Cumulative frequency of public TCR beta family members discriminated carriers of CMV infection plus the relevant HLA type in this cohort and an independent approximately 360-donor cohort. The ex vivo response was dominated by HLA-C-restricted CMV-specific TCR beta clonotypes, which also provided the single most frequent clonotype in two of eight donors.

According to the study, the label for this sample's treatment or condition signals: in vitro stimulation with specific CMV peptide epitopes to enrich CMV-specific T cells. The CDR3 has 16 amino acids, counting the end cysteine and phenylalanine. The read is trimmed to its CDR3 DNA, 48 bases read in frame from base 1. The germline ends are 19 bases apart after V is trimmed by 3 bases and J by 5 bases. As to this clonotype: Its specific antigen is unknown. No base quality information exists; no much larger clone differs at one position.

The instrument was an Illumina HiSeq 1500. The public sequencing data were trimmed at Q25 with fastp and processed into clonotypes with MiXCR by TCRdb, which kept only in-frame beta chains. All rows with the same CDR3 protein become a single entry with the most common DNA and genes. Counted in this sample were approximately 990,000 distinct CDR3 sequences; roughly 30% of them appeared once. The top ten clones comprise roughly an eighth of the sample. The rearrangement joined TRBV12-3 or TRBV12-4 to TRBJ2-5, with the D call tentatively TRBD1 or TRBD2, each fitting 5 bases. The sequence was obtained from a human donor in good health (CMV status not recorded). Some clones in this sample may be carry-over from other donors' samples. The input for sequencing was cultured CD8+ T cells from PBMCs, taken from culture after CMV antigen stimulation. The DNA is as follows: TGTGCCAGCAGTTTCTCCGCCAGGGAGATTGAGGAGACCCAGTACTTC. Its translation reads: CASSFSAREIEETQYF.